One and the same sample provided the 22 T cell receptor beta chains below, sequenced in a study of Ad26.COV2.S vaccination and SARS-CoV-2 variants. Treatment denoted: about 20 received Ad26.COV2.S at low or high dose, single or two shots; about 5 received placebo; per-sample allocation not given. Day 63 after the first vaccine or placebo injection was the time point for sampling. This table comes from immunoSEQ multiplex PCR, and its TCRdb copy is limited to in-frame clones, with some not included. Of about 350,000 clones in the sample, roughly 84% are singletons; the top ten hold 2.5% to 3.5%. Sequenced material: peripheral blood, taken in a trial of Ad26.COV2.S vaccine versus placebo. The origin of the receptors is a person aged 18-60 years who received the Ad26.COV2.S COVID-19 vaccine or a placebo.

The chain couples TRBV7-2 to TRBJ1-1, with D perhaps matching TRBD1 (5 bases). V was shortened by 3 bases and J by 9 bases, with 20 bases between the two germline ends. Germline-derived CDR1 and CDR2 are SGHTA and FQGNSA. There are 15 residues in the CDR3. CDR3 nucleotides: TGTGCCAGCAGCTTCCGAACCGGGGGAACCAATCAAGCTTTCTTT. The encoded protein is CASSFRTGGTNQAFF.

V is TRBV15 and J is TRBJ2-6; D gene uncertain. Trimming shortened V by 5 bases and J by 0 bases, and 14 bases separated the two germline ends. This CDR3 region has 17 residues. Germline loops: CDR1 LNHNV, CDR2 YYDKDF (reference sequence). CDR3 residues: CATSPSVLGSGANVLTF. The CDR3, as DNA: TGTGCCACCAGCCCCAGCGTGCTGGGCTCTGGGGCCAACGTCCTGACTTTC.

The rearrangement links TRBV5-4 to TRBJ2-7; TRBD1 aligns across 7 bases. With 4 bases clipped from V and 2 bases from J, the junction kept 6 bases outside the gene matches. Germline CDR1 SGHNT, CDR2 YYREEE (reference sequence). This CDR3 is 14 amino acids long. The CDR3 here is CASSPATGPYEQYF. The CDR3 bases are TGTGCCAGCAGCCCCGCGACAGGGCCCTACGAGCAGTACTTC.

V and J are TRBV5-1 and TRBJ1-3; TRBD1 matches at 9 bases. Per the germline V gene, CDR1 is SGHRS and CDR2 is YFSETQ. The junction had 5 bases not matched to a gene; V was cut back by 0 bases and J by 4 bases. The CDR3 is made up of 16 amino acids. The CDR3 sequence is CASSLVGTGRGNTIYF. The CDR3 region has the DNA TGCGCCAGCAGCTTGGTGGGGACAGGGAGAGGAAACACCATATATTTT.

The chain uses TRBV7-9 and TRBJ1-5; maybe TRBD1 (6 bases). Trimming took off 5 bases at V and 6 bases at J, with 14 bases between the two ends. The CDR3 length is 14 residues. Germline CDR1 is SEHNR and CDR2 is FQNEAQ (reference sequence). In DNA, the CDR3 is TGTGCCAGCAGCGTCACAGGGTCGGGTCAGCCCCAGCATTTT. Translated, it gives CASSVTGSGQPQHF.

V and J are TRBV10-1 and TRBJ2-7, with 8 bases identical to TRBD1. Germline CDR1 reads WNHNN; CDR2 reads SYGVQD (reference sequence). The junction had 3 bases not matched to a gene; V was cut back by 1 base and J by 7 bases. The CDR3 is 13 amino acids. CDR3 in DNA: TGCGCCAGCAGTGAGTTAAGACAGGGGGAGCAGTACTTC. Its translation: CASSELRQGEQYF.

The genes are TRBV18 and TRBJ1-4; D remains unclear. Trimming removed 2 bases at V and 7 bases at J, with 8 bases between. The CDR3 has 13 amino acids. Germline values: CDR1 KGHSH, CDR2 LQKENI. The CDR3 loop is CASSPKGSEKLFF. The CDR3 coding sequence is TGTGCCAGCTCACCAAAGGGTAGTGAAAAACTGTTTTTT.

This clone has only one observation. The chain recombines TRBV25-1 with TRBJ2-5; no clear D gene. V gave up 0 bases and J gave up 7 bases, with 12 bases separating them. This CDR3 has 14 residues. CDR1 and CDR2 from the germline V gene are MGHDK and SYGVNS. CDR3 DNA sequence: TGTGCCAGCAGTGAATATGGTTACGGCGTGACCCAGTACTTC. It translates to CASSEYGYGVTQYF.

This rearrangement joins TRBV3-1 (or the pseudogene TRBV3-2) to TRBJ2-5; 14 bases agree with TRBD2. Germline-derived CDR1 and CDR2 are LGHDT and YNNKEL (reference sequence). V lost 5 bases to trimming and J lost 5 bases; unmatched junction nucleotides: 19. The CDR3 has 20 residues. The CDR3 DNA reads as TGTGCCAGCAGCGCATACTTAGGGACTAGCGGGAGAGGGGGGGACGAGACCCAGTACTTC. Its protein is CASSAYLGTSGRGGDETQYF.

The chain employs TRBV9 and TRBJ2-7; 11 bases are shared with TRBD1. The CDR3 has 15 amino acids. With V trimmed by 4 bases and J by 2 bases, 5 bases remained unmatched. CDR1 is SGDLS, CDR2 YYNGEE, per germline. CDR3 region: CASSHGTGGTYEQYF. The DNA of the CDR3 is TGTGCCAGCAGCCATGGGACAGGGGGTACCTACGAGCAGTACTTC.

Here the CDR3 DNA reads TGTGCCAGCAGCCAAAACTTGCTATACGAGCAGTACTTC. It codes for CASSQNLLYEQYF. This rearrangement joins TRBV3-1 (or the pseudogene TRBV3-2) to TRBJ2-7; unclear D gene. Germline CDR1 reads LGHDT; CDR2 reads YNNKEL (reference sequence). Trimming pared 2 bases from V and 4 bases from J, leaving 9 bases between. This CDR3 has 13 residues.

The rearrangement links TRBV3-1 (or the pseudogene TRBV3-2) to TRBJ1-4, with D possibly being TRBD1 (5 bases). Between the trimmed V and J ends, which lost 4 bases and 7 bases, there was a span of 16 bases. Germline V gives CDR1 LGHDT, CDR2 YNNKEL (reference sequence). CDR3 length equals 15 residues. As DNA, the CDR3 is TGTGCCAGCAGCCGTCAGCCGCGGAGGGGTGAAAAACTGTTTTTT. It codes for CASSRQPRRGEKLFF.

V is TRBV4-3 and J is TRBJ2-3; D is perhaps TRBD2 (5 bases). CDR1 is LGHNA and CDR2 is YSLEER in the germline V gene. The CDR3 has 13 residues. Trimming cost V 4 bases and J 5 bases, with 10 bases left between them. CDR3 in DNA: TGCGCCAGCAGCCGATTCGGGGAAGATACGCAGTATTTT. This sequence encodes CASSRFGEDTQYF.

V gene TRBV7-2 combines with J gene TRBJ2-7, with 11 bases identical to TRBD2. Germline V gives CDR1 SGHTA, CDR2 FQGNSA. J was trimmed by 1 base and V by 5 bases; bases with no gene match: 4. The CDR3 totals 15 residues. Here the CDR3 DNA reads TGTGCCAGCAGCCCCTCTAGCGGGGGGTCCTACGAGCAGTACTTC. It is translated as CASSPSSGGSYEQYF.

The rearrangement joins TRBV3-1 (or the pseudogene TRBV3-2) to TRBJ1-6, with TRBD1 as a possible D gene (6 bases). CDR1 and CDR2 from the germline V gene are LGHDT and YNNKEL (reference sequence). V shed 2 bases and J shed 7 bases, with 15 bases lying between them. The CDR3 is 16 residues long. The CDR3 sequence: CASSQFLTGLNSPLHF. The CDR3 DNA sequence: TGTGCCAGCAGCCAATTCCTTACAGGGTTGAATTCACCCCTCCACTTT.

Points on this clone: The same CDR3 can be traced to other DNA sequences in this sample. This chain links TRBV2 with TRBJ2-5; the D gene is possibly TRBD1 (5 bases). Trimming removed 6 bases at V and 2 bases at J, with 10 bases between. The CDR3 consists of 13 residues. Germline CDR1 reads SNHLY; CDR2 reads FYNNEI. CDR3 DNA sequence: TGTGCCAGCAGCAGGGATTCACAAGAGACCCAGTACTTC. This encodes CASSRDSQETQYF.

V is TRBV15 and J is TRBJ2-7; D is ambiguous. CDR3 size: 14 residues. Germline CDR1 LNHNV, CDR2 YYDKDF (reference sequence). Trimming shortened V by 0 bases and J by 2 bases, and 8 bases separated the two germline ends. In DNA form, the CDR3 reads TGTGCCACCAGCAGAGATCGCCAGACCTACGAGCAGTACTTC. Its protein is CATSRDRQTYEQYF.

The chain employs TRBV7-9 and TRBJ1-3; D is ambiguous. The V end lost 7 bases, the J end lost 2 bases, and 21 bases lay between the germline ends. There are 17 residues in the CDR3. CDR1 SEHNR and CDR2 FQNEAQ come from the germline V gene (reference sequence). This CDR3 reads CASTAARAVQTGNTIYF. CDR3 bases: TGTGCCAGCACCGCCGCTAGGGCCGTACAGACTGGAAACACCATATATTTT. Looking up the rest from reference TRBV7-9 and TRBJ1-3 gives the full variable domain: DTGVSQNPRHKITKRGQNVTFRCDPISEHNRLYWYRQTLGQGPEFLTYFQNEAQLEKSRLLSDRFSAERPKGSFSTLEIQRTEQGDSAMYLCASTAARAVQTGNTIYFGEGSWLTVV.

J is TRBJ1-2 and V is TRBV6-5; tentative D call: TRBD1 (5 bases). V was trimmed by 7 bases and J by 4 bases, leaving 13 bases between them. CDR1 MNHEY and CDR2 SVGAGI come from the germline V gene. The CDR3 runs 13 residues. In DNA, the CDR3 is TGTGCCAGCACCAAAGGGGCCATCTATGGCTACACCTTC. Translating it yields CASTKGAIYGYTF.

The chain couples TRBV2 to TRBJ1-5; TRBD1 matches at 9 bases. The V and J ends lost 8 bases and 9 bases, in that order; junction bases with no gene match: 14. The CDR3 is 15 residues long. CDR1 and CDR2 (germline): SNHLY, FYNNEI. The CDR3 loop is CASRFYGDRASPQHF. The CDR3 coding sequence is TGTGCCAGCCGATTCTATGGGGACAGGGCCTCGCCCCAGCATTTT. Supplemented by reference TRBV2 and TRBJ1-5, the full variable domain reads EPEVTQTPSHQVTQMGQEVILRCVPISNHLYFYWYRQILGQKVEFLVSFYNNEISEKSEIFDDQFSVERPDGSNFTLKIRSTKLEDSAMYFCASRFYGDRASPQHFGDGTRLSIL.

The chain links TRBV27 to TRBJ2-7; perhaps TRBD2 as D (6 bases). The germline CDR1 and CDR2 sequences are MNHEY and SMNVEV (reference sequence). This CDR3 has 14 amino acids. V gave up 2 bases and J gave up 0 bases, with 8 bases separating them. CDR3 nucleotide sequence: TGTGCCAGCAGTTTACGCGGGATCTCCTACGAGCAGTACTTC. Amino acid sequence: CASSLRGISYEQYF.

V gene TRBV7-2 combines with J gene TRBJ2-1; TRBD1 is a possible D gene (5 bases). This CDR3 contains 15 residues. Trimming removed 2 bases at V and 3 bases at J, with 11 bases between. From germline, CDR1 is SGHTA and CDR2 FQGNSA. The CDR3 DNA reads TGTGCCAGCAGCTTAACATTTGACAGCTACAATGAGCAGTTCTTC. Residues: CASSLTFDSYNEQFF.